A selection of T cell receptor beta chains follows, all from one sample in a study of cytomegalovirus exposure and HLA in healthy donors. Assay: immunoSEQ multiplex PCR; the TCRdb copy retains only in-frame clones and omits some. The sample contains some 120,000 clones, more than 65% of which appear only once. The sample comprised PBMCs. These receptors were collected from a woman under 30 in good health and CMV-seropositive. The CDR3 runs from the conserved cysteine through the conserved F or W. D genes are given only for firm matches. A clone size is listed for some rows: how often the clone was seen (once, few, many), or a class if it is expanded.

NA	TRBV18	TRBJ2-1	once	CASSQRTPLEHEQFF	TGTGCCAGCTCACAGAGGACTCCCCTAGAGCATGAGCAGTTCTTC
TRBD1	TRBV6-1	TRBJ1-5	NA	CASVDRGNQPQHF	TGTGCCAGCGTGGACAGGGGCAATCAGCCCCAGCATTTT
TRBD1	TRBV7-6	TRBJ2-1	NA	CASSPTGGGHNEQFF	TGTGCCAGCAGCCCGACAGGGGGAGGTCACAATGAGCAGTTCTTC
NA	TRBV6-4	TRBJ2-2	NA	CASSDAGLGELFF	TGTGCCAGCAGTGACGCAGGGTTGGGGGAGCTGTTTTTT
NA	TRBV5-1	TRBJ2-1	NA	CASSLAAGSYNEQFF	TGCGCCAGCAGCTTGGCCGCAGGCTCCTACAATGAGCAGTTCTTC
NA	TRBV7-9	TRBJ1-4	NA	CASSLVDSSNEKLFF	TGTGCCAGCAGCTTAGTAGACAGCAGTAATGAAAAACTGTTTTTT
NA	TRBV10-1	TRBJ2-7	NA	CASSETSGYEQYF	TGCGCCAGCAGCGAAACCTCGGGGTACGAGCAGTACTTC
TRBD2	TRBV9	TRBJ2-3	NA	CASSPLAGSTDTQYF	TGTGCCAGCAGCCCACTAGCGGGAAGCACAGATACGCAGTATTTT
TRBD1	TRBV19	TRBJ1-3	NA	CASSQSGQGNTIYF	TGTGCCAGTAGCCAGTCGGGACAGGGAAACACCATATATTTT
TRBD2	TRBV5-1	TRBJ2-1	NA	CASSLAASGANNEQFF	TGCGCCAGCAGCTTGGCAGCTAGCGGGGCTAACAATGAGCAGTTCTTC
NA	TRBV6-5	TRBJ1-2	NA	CASSYRTDYGYTF	TGTGCCAGCAGTTACCGGACAGATTATGGCTACACCTTC
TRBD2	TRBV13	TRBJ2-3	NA	CASTPAGEPLGTDTQYF	TGTGCCAGCACCCCCGCGGGGGAACCCCTGGGCACAGATACGCAGTATTTT
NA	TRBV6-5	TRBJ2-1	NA	CASSYGGLRVDEQFF	TGTGCCAGCAGTTACGGGGGCCTCCGGGTAGATGAGCAGTTCTTC
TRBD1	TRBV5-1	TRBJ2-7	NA	CASSKQGASSYEQYF	TGCGCCAGCAGCAAACAGGGGGCGAGCTCCTACGAGCAGTACTTC
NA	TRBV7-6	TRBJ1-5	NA	CASSSDTGNSNQPQHF	TGTGCCAGCAGCTCGGATACAGGGAATAGCAATCAGCCCCAGCATTTT
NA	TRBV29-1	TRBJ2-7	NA	CSVERDRRYEQYF	TGCAGCGTTGAACGTGACAGGCGCTACGAGCAGTACTTC
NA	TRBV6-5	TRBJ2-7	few	CASSYSKEGTYEQYF	TGTGCCAGCAGTTACTCTAAGGAGGGTACCTACGAGCAGTACTTC
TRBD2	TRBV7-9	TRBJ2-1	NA	CASSSQRGGAGEQFF	TGTGCCAGCAGCTCCCAACGCGGGGGGGCAGGTGAGCAGTTCTTC
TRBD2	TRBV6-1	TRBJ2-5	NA	CASSGGSGGAETQYF	TGTGCCAGCAGTGGAGGTAGCGGGGGGGCAGAGACCCAGTACTTC
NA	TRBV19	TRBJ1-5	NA	CASNSGENQPQHF	TGTGCCAGTAACTCAGGGGAAAATCAGCCCCAGCATTTT
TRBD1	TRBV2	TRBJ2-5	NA	CASSTDRGGETQYF	TGTGCCAGCAGTACCGACAGGGGCGGCGAGACCCAGTACTTC
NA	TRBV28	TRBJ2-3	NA	CASSFPISMSTQYF	TGTGCCAGCAGTTTTCCCATCTCTATGTCTACGCAGTATTTT
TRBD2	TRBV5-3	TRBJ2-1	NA	CARSLFSGSGESYNEQFF	TGTGCCAGAAGCTTGTTTTCGGGTAGCGGGGAGTCCTACAATGAGCAGTTCTTC
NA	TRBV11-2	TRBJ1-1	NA	CASSLVAEAFF	TGTGCCAGCAGCTTAGTAGCTGAAGCTTTCTTT
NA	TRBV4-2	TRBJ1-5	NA	CASSQWTGGGQPQHF	TGTGCCAGCAGCCAATGGACGGGAGGAGGTCAGCCCCAGCATTTT
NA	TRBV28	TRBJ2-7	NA	CASSNRKDRSPREQYF	TGTGCCAGCAGCAACAGGAAAGATAGGTCCCCTCGGGAGCAGTACTTC
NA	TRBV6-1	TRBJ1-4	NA	CASSEVGRTNEKLFF	TGTGCCAGCAGTGAAGTCGGTAGAACTAATGAAAAACTGTTTTTT
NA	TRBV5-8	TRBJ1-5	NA	CASSLVSGSGQPQHF	TGTGCCAGCAGCTTGGTATCGGGGAGTGGACAGCCCCAGCATTTT
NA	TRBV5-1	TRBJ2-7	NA	CASSRGGEQLYEQYF	TGCGCCAGCAGCCGAGGAGGGGAGCAGCTATACGAGCAGTACTTC
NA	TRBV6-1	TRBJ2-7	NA	CASSSGDEQYF	TGTGCCAGCAGCTCAGGTGACGAGCAGTACTTC
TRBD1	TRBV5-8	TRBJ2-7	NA	CASSFGDRLYEQYF	TGTGCCAGCAGCTTTGGGGACAGGCTCTACGAGCAGTACTTC
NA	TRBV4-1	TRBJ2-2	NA	CASVGLRGELFF	TGCGCCAGCGTCGGGTTACGCGGGGAGCTGTTTTTT